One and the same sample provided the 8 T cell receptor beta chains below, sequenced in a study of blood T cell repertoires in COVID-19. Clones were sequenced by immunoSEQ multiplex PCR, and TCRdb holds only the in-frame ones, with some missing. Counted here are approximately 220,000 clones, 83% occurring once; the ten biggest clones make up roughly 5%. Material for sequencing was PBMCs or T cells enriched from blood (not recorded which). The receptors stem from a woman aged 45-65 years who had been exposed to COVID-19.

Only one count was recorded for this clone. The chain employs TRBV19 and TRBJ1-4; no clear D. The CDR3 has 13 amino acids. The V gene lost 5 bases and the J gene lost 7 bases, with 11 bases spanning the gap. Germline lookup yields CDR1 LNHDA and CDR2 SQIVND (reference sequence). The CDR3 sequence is CASSGRAGEKLFF. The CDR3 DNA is TGTGCCAGTAGTGGACGAGCGGGTGAAAAACTGTTTTTT.

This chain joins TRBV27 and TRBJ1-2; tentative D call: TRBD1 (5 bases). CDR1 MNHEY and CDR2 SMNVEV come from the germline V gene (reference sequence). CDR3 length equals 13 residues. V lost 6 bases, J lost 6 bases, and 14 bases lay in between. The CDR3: CASSIRSGNGYTF. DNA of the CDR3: TGTGCCAGCAGCATAAGGTCAGGGAATGGCTACACCTTC.

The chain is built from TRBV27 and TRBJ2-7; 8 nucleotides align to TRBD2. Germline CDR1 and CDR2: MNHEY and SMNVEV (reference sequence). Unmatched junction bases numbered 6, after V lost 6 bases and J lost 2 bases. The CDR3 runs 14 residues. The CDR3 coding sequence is TGTGCCAGCAGCCTGACTAGCGCGGCCTACGAGCAGTACTTC. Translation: CASSLTSAAYEQYF.

The CDR3 sequence is CASSFDRVGELFF. The CDR3 nucleotides read TGTGCCAGCAGTTTTGACAGGGTCGGGGAGCTGTTTTTT. V and J are TRBV7-9 and TRBJ2-2; 7 nucleotides match TRBD1. CDR3 size: 13 residues. Germline CDR1 SEHNR, CDR2 FQNEAQ (reference sequence). V was clipped by 6 bases and J by 7 bases; unmatched bases: 5.

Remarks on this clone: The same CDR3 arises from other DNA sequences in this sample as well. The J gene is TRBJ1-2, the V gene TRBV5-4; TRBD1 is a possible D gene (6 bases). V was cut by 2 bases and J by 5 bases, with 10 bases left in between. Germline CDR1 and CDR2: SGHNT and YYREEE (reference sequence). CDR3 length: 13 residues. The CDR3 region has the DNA TGTGCCAGCAGCTTTACCAGGGGATATGGCTACACCTTC. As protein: CASSFTRGYGYTF.

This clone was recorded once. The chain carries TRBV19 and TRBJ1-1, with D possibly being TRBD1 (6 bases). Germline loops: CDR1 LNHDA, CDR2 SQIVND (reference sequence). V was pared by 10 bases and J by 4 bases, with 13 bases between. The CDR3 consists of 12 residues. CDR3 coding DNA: TGTGCCACCCGGGACACGTCCACTGAAGCTTTCTTT. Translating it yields CATRDTSTEAFF.

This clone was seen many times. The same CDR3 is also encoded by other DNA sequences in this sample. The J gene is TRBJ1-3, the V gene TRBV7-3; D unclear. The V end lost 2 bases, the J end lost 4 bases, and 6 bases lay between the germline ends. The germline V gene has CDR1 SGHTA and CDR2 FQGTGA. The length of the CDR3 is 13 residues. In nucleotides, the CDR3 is TGTGCCAGCAGCTTATCGGGAGGAAACACCATATATTTT. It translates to CASSLSGGNTIYF. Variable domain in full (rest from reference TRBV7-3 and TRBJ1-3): GAGVSQTPSNKVTEKGKYVELRCDPISGHTALYWYRQSLGQGPEFLIYFQGTGAADDSGLPNDRFFAVRPEGSVSTLKIQRTERGDSAVYLCASSLSGGNTIYFGEGSWLTVV.

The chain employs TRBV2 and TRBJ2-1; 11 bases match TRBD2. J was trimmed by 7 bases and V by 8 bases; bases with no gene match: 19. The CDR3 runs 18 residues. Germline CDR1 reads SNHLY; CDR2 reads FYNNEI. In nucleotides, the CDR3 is TGTGCCAGCCTAGGACTAGCGGGTCGCGCGGTGGGAGGGAATGAGCAGTTCTTC. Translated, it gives CASLGLAGRAVGGNEQFF.